These 21 T cell receptor beta chains were all obtained from the same sample, sequenced in a study of T cells after yellow fever vaccination. MiXCR, run by TCRdb on the 5' RACE reads, gives a single entry per CDR3 protein. The data hold 510,000 or so distinct CDR3 sequences, with roughly a fifth observed a single time. Here the sequenced sample was PBMCs, taken 15 days after the yellow fever booster vaccination. These receptors all come from a man aged 25-45 years who received the YFV17D yellow fever vaccine.

The gene calls are TRBV5-1 and TRBJ1-1, with no clear D. The CDR3 has 13 residues. The germline V gene encodes CDR1 SGHRS and CDR2 YFSETQ. The V end lost 0 bases, the J end lost 4 bases, and 7 bases lay between the germline ends. The CDR3 here is CASSLVARTEAFF. CDR3 DNA: TGCGCCAGCAGCTTGGTGGCTCGCACTGAAGCTTTCTTT.

V usage is TRBV24-1 and J usage is TRBJ2-7; perhaps TRBD2 as D (6 bases). With 3 bases removed from V and 2 bases from J, the gap between germline ends came to 10 bases. CDR3 length equals 14 residues. The germline gives CDR1 KGHDR, CDR2 SFDVKD. The CDR3 bases are TGTGCCACCAGTGATCCTAGCGCGCCCTACGAGCAGTACTTC. This translates into CATSDPSAPYEQYF.

The chain has TRBV18 and TRBJ2-7; no clear D gene. Germline V gene sequence: CDR1 KGHSH, CDR2 LQKENI. The ends were cut back, 3 bases at V and 3 bases at J, with 9 bases in the middle. The CDR3 extends over 13 amino acids. CDR3 region: CASSPYGSYEQYF. The DNA of the CDR3 is TGTGCCAGCTCACCTTACGGAAGCTACGAGCAGTACTTC.

The sample holds a few counts of this clonotype. The chain links TRBV12-3 or TRBV12-4 to TRBJ2-1, with D unresolved. The CDR3 extends over 13 amino acids. Between the trimmed V and J ends, which lost 0 bases and 10 bases, there was a span of 10 bases. CDR3 residues: CASSLAGLGEQFF. The CDR3 DNA reads TGTGCCAGCAGTTTAGCAGGATTGGGCGAGCAGTTCTTC.

This clonotype was observed a few times. This chain connects TRBV14 to TRBJ2-1; TRBD2 aligns across 9 bases. Germline assignment: CDR1 SGHDN and CDR2 FVKESK. After removal of 1 base from V and 5 bases from J, the junction contained 3 bases not matched to a gene. CDR3 length: 15 amino acids. This chain's CDR3 is CASSQAGLANNEQFF. In DNA, the CDR3 is TGTGCCAGCAGCCAAGCGGGACTAGCTAACAATGAGCAGTTCTTC. The full variable domain, with the rest looked up from reference TRBV14 and TRBJ2-1, is EAGVTQFPSHSVIEKGQTVTLRCDPISGHDNLYWYRRVMGKEIKFLLHFVKESKQDESGMPNNRFLAERTGGTYSTLKVQPAELEDSGVYFCASSQAGLANNEQFFGPGTRLTVL.

This clonotype turned up a few times. The V call is TRBV7-9, the J call TRBJ2-5; 8 nucleotides align to TRBD2. This CDR3 is 13 amino acids long. After removal of 11 bases from V and 1 base from J, the junction contained 6 bases not matched to a gene. Looked up from germline, CDR1 is SEHNR and CDR2 is FQNEAQ (reference sequence). The CDR3 DNA reads TGTGCCGGTCGGACTAGCCCCCAAGAGACCCAGTACTTC. Translating it yields CAGRTSPQETQYF.

This clonotype was detected a few times. This chain connects TRBV5-1 to TRBJ1-3; no clear D. This CDR3 has 17 residues. The V end was cut by 0 bases, the J end by 0 bases, with 13 bases between. In germline, CDR1 is SGHRS, CDR2 YFSETQ. CDR3 protein: CASSLGDRPLSGNTIYF. The CDR3 bases are TGCGCCAGCAGCTTGGGTGACCGCCCGCTCTCTGGAAACACCATATATTTT.

This clonotype was seen more than once but under ten times. This rearrangement joins TRBV20-1 to TRBJ2-1; D gene unclear. The CDR3 is 12 residues long. V lost 4 bases to trimming and J lost 4 bases, with 8 bases between them. Germline V gene data show CDR1 as DFQATT and CDR2 as SNEGSKA (reference sequence). The CDR3 region has the DNA TGCAGTGCTAAATATGGTTACAATGAGCAGTTCTTC. Translating it yields CSAKYGYNEQFF.

The chain combines TRBV4-3 with TRBJ1-4; 7 bases are a match to TRBD1. The CDR3 contains 16 residues. Germline assignment: CDR1 LGHNA and CDR2 YSLEER. The V segment lost 4 bases and the J segment 7 bases; nucleotides outside the gene matches: 12. CDR3 protein: CASSRGPPGQSEKLFF. The CDR3 DNA sequence: TGCGCCAGCAGCCGCGGTCCCCCGGGACAGAGTGAAAAACTGTTTTTT.

This chain connects TRBV18 to TRBJ2-1; TRBD2 agrees at 10 bases. The CDR3 has 16 residues. Per the germline V gene, CDR1 is KGHSH and CDR2 is LQKENI. V trimming: 0 bases; J trimming: 7 bases; junction bases outside the gene matches: 6. CDR3 nucleotides: TGTGCCAGCTCACCACCGAATAGCGGGGGGAAAAATGAGCAGTTCTTC. Translation gives CASSPPNSGGKNEQFF.

A few counts support this clonotype. The genes are TRBV5-1 and TRBJ2-6; D perhaps matches TRBD2 (5 bases). Germline values: CDR1 SGHRS, CDR2 YFSETQ. V dropped 0 bases and J dropped 0 bases, with 7 bases sitting between them. The CDR3 sequence is 16 residues long. The DNA of the CDR3 is TGCGCCAGCAGCTTGGAAGGGAGCTCTGGGGCCAACGTCCTGACTTTC. It yields the protein CASSLEGSSGANVLTF. Full variable domain (outside the CDR3, taken from reference TRBV5-1 and TRBJ2-6): KAGVTQTPRYLIKTRGQQVTLSCSPISGHRSVSWYQQTPGQGLQFLFEYFSETQRNKGNFPGRFSGRQFSNSRSEMNVSTLELGDSALYLCASSLEGSSGANVLTFGAGSRLTVL.

The chain joins TRBV18 to TRBJ2-4, with a weak D call TRBD1 (5 bases). The germline V gene has CDR1 KGHSH and CDR2 LQKENI. The CDR3 contains 15 residues. Trimming removed 4 bases at V and 3 bases at J, with 13 bases between. CDR3 residues: CASSQDTLGKNIQYF. In DNA form, the CDR3 reads TGTGCCAGCTCACAGGACACCCTAGGCAAAAACATTCAGTACTTC.

The chain links TRBV6-2 or TRBV6-3 to TRBJ1-2, with D tentatively TRBD1 (6 bases). CDR3 length equals 14 residues. The germline gives CDR1 MNHEY, CDR2 SVGEGT. With 6 bases removed from V and 3 bases from J, the gap between germline ends came to 14 bases. The CDR3 DNA is TGTGCCAGCAGGACTACAGGGATTGACTATGGCTACACCTTC. Encoded protein: CASRTTGIDYGYTF.

This sequence joins TRBV7-6 and TRBJ2-3; a weak D match, TRBD2 (6 bases). The V and J ends lost 0 bases and 1 base respectively, with 17 bases between them. Germline V gene sequence: CDR1 SGHVS, CDR2 FNYEAQ. The CDR3 sequence is 18 residues long. The CDR3 reads CASSLAWGSGRRTDTQYF. CDR3 coding DNA: TGTGCCAGCAGCTTAGCGTGGGGGTCGGGGAGGCGCACAGATACGCAGTATTTT.

This clonotype was found a few times. The chain couples TRBV15 to TRBJ1-5; no clear D. Per the germline V gene, CDR1 is LNHNV and CDR2 is YYDKDF (reference sequence). The germline V and J ends were trimmed by 2 bases and 8 bases, with 10 bases remaining between them. This CDR3 has 13 amino acids. CDR3 region: CATSRRGLEPQHF. In DNA, the CDR3 is TGTGCCACCAGCAGAAGAGGGCTCGAGCCCCAGCATTTT.

The chain carries TRBV29-1 and TRBJ2-7; TRBD1 matches 11 bases. Trimming cost V 3 bases and J 4 bases; bases outside gene matches: 5. This CDR3 is 14 amino acids long. Looked up from germline, CDR1 is SQVTM and CDR2 is ANQGSEA. The CDR3 DNA is TGCAGCGTTGAGGGGACAGGGGGTCAATACGAGCAGTACTTC. It encodes CSVEGTGGQYEQYF.

This clonotype was counted a few times. The chain carries TRBV7-3 and TRBJ2-2; no clear D. The germline V gene encodes CDR1 SGHTA and CDR2 FQGTGA. The CDR3 extends over 13 amino acids. The V end was cut by 1 base, the J end by 6 bases, with 6 bases between. The CDR3 DNA follows: TGTGCCAGCAGCTTAAGTAAAGCCGGGGAGCTGTTTTTT. This sequence encodes CASSLSKAGELFF.

The chain links TRBV27 to TRBJ2-7; either TRBD1 or TRBD2 may supply D (5 bases each). The CDR3 sequence is 18 residues long. Germline CDR1 and CDR2: MNHEY and SMNVEV (reference sequence). Trimming cost V 6 bases and J 2 bases, with 26 bases left between them. CDR3 in amino acids: CASRSFDGHSGTPYEQYF. In DNA form, the CDR3 reads TGTGCCAGCAGAAGTTTTGACGGTCATTCCGGGACCCCCTACGAGCAGTACTTC.

This clonotype was recorded a few times. The chain joins TRBV27 to TRBJ2-5; 9 positions agree with TRBD1. This CDR3 spans 14 amino acids. In germline, CDR1 is MNHEY, CDR2 SMNVEV (reference sequence). V was clipped by 6 bases and J by 5 bases; unmatched bases: 7. CDR3 DNA: TGTGCCAGCAGCCAGACAGGGGGGTGGGAGACCCAGTACTTC. Translating gives CASSQTGGWETQYF.

In its sample, this clonotype was seen a few times. The CDR3 sequence: CASSLNGGNTIYF. CDR3 sequence (DNA): TGTGCCAGCAGTTTAAACGGCGGGAACACCATATATTTT. V usage is TRBV12-3 or TRBV12-4 and J usage is TRBJ1-3; D uncertain. The CDR3 runs to 13 residues. Trimming removed 2 bases at V and 7 bases at J, with 9 bases between.

This clonotype was detected a few times. CDR3 protein: CASSPPHRQETQYF. CDR3 nucleotides: TGTGCCAGCTCACCACCGCACAGACAAGAGACCCAGTACTTC. V gene TRBV18 combines with J gene TRBJ2-5, with unresolved D. The CDR3 runs to 14 residues. Germline assignment: CDR1 KGHSH and CDR2 LQKENI. Trimming left V 0 bases short and J 2 bases short, with 7 bases between.